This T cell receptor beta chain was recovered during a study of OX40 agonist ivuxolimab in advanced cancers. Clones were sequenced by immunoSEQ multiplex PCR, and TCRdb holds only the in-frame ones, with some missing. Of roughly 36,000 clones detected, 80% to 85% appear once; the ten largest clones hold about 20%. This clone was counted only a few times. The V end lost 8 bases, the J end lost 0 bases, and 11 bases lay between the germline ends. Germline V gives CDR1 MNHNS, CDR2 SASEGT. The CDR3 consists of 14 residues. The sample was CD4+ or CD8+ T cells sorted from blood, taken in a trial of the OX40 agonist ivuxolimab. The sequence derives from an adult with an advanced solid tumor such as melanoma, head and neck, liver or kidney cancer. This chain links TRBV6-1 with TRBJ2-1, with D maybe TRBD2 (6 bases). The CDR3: CASGGENSYNEQFF. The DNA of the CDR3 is TGTGCCAGCGGCGGGGAAAACTCCTACAATGAGCAGTTCTTC.